This T cell receptor (beta chain) was sequenced during a study of cytomegalovirus exposure and HLA in healthy donors. The CDR3 is made up of 15 amino acids. V trimming: 5 bases; J trimming: 2 bases; junction bases outside the gene matches: 7. CDR1 and CDR2 from the germline V gene are SGHVS and FNYEAQ. Use of 60 Vbeta and 13 Jbeta primers characterized the PCR. Original processing methods: Later work found about 80 million unique TCR beta chains, with 9 million to 13 million shared. The method was immunoSEQ multiplex PCR; TCRdb's version includes in-frame clones alone and lacks a portion of them. For V, J and clone size, that table is used; D and trimming come from the DNA. The sample holds about 250,000 clones; 80% are singletons and the top ten take over 0.3%. Healthy bone marrow donors made up the donor group.

The sequenced material came from PBMCs. This chain links TRBV7-6 with TRBJ2-7, with 9 bases that match TRBD1. The TCR originated in a girl aged 2-10 years in good health and CMV-seronegative. The CDR3 DNA reads TGTGCCAGCAGCCGCGGGACAGGGTTAACCTACGAGCAGTACTTC. Translation: CASSRGTGLTYEQYF.